A single sample gave rise to the 5 T cell receptor beta chains below, sequenced in a study of T-cell reconstitution after alpha-beta-depleted transplantation in children (dated by TCRdb to 2015 to 2016). The sample's treatment or condition label, decoded: allogeneic hematopoietic cell transplantation with graft depleted of TCRalphabeta T cells and CD19 B cells. The library was made by PCR. Instrument used: Illumina HiSeq 2500. Molecular barcoding was employed in the preparation of TCR libraries, with unique molecular identifiers being used to normalize TCRbeta repertoire quantification. Using fastp at Q25 and MiXCR, TCRdb reprocessed the public reads and kept productive beta chains. Rows merge per CDR3 protein into single entries with the most common DNA and genes. The sample has about 980,000 distinct CDR3 sequences on record, about 31% of them singletons. About 28% of the sample lies in the top ten.

The sample here was PBMCs, mostly from graft donor cells, taken 360 days after TCRalphabeta/CD19-depleted stem cell transplant. The receptors originated from a boy less than two years old who had a stem cell transplant for SCID, so the T cells may come from the graft donor.

This clonotype was recorded a few times. The rearrangement uses TRBV5-1 and TRBJ2-2, with a possible D match to TRBD1 (6 bases). Between the trimmed V and J ends, which lost 0 bases and 5 bases, there was a span of 11 bases. This CDR3 has 15 residues. CDR1 is SGHRS, CDR2 YFSETQ, per germline. The CDR3 reads CASSLVTGSTGELFF. As DNA, the CDR3 is TGCGCCAGCAGCTTGGTCACAGGGTCTACCGGGGAGCTGTTTTTT.

This clonotype was counted only a few times. The rearrangement links TRBV25-1 to TRBJ1-2; unclear D gene. CDR3 size: 13 residues. Germline CDR1 MGHDK, CDR2 SYGVNS. Trimming cost V 3 bases and J 5 bases, with 10 bases left between them. In DNA form, the CDR3 reads TGTGCCAGCAGTGACCTCGGCGGATATGGCTACACCTTC. The encoded protein is CASSDLGGYGYTF.

This clonotype was counted ten times or more. Sequence at one end of the junction differs from germline and may be a read error. V gene TRBV5-1 combines with J gene TRBJ2-2; D unclear. The CDR3 has 14 residues. Germline CDR1 reads SGHRS; CDR2 reads YFSETQ. CDR3 DNA sequence: TGTGCCAGCAGCTTATCCGGGAACACCGGGGAGCTGTTTTTT. Amino acids: CASSLSGNTGELFF.

This clonotype was observed a few times. The CDR3, as DNA: TGTGCCAGCAGTTACAACTCTGGCTTTAGAACCGGGGAGCTGTTTTTT. Translated, it gives CASSYNSGFRTGELFF. This chain links TRBV6-5 with TRBJ2-2; no clear D gene. The CDR3 consists of 16 residues. Germline V gene lookup returns CDR1 MNHEY and CDR2 SVGAGI. V lost 2 bases to trimming and J lost 5 bases, with 15 bases between them.

The V and J genes are TRBV7-2 and TRBJ1-1; D perhaps matches TRBD1 (5 bases). Trimming left V 6 bases short and J 10 bases short, with 21 bases between. CDR3 size: 14 residues. Germline assignment: CDR1 SGHTA and CDR2 FQGNSA. The CDR3 loop reads CASSPQFRAGGAFF. Written as DNA, the CDR3 is TGTGCCAGCAGTCCTCAATTCAGGGCTGGTGGAGCTTTCTTT.